Listed here are 17 T cell receptor beta chains from one sample, sequenced in a study of T cell changes during pregnancy in multiple sclerosis. Only in-frame clones appear in the TCRdb table, and some are missing; sequencing was by immunoSEQ multiplex PCR. The table lists roughly 45,000 clones, under 90% of them singletons. Material: peripheral blood, obtained in the second trimester of pregnancy. The origin of the receptors is a female donor in good health, enrolled as a control in a pregnancy study.

The rearrangement joins TRBV7-2 to TRBJ2-2; 9 nucleotides match TRBD1. V lost 4 bases to trimming and J lost 3 bases; unmatched junction nucleotides: 3. The CDR3 extends over 15 amino acids. Germline CDR1 reads SGHTA; CDR2 reads FQGNSA. CDR3 protein: CASSSWTGDTGELFF. For the CDR3, the DNA is TGTGCCAGCAGCTCCTGGACAGGGGACACCGGGGAGCTGTTTTTT.

The V and J genes are TRBV6-1 and TRBJ1-3; 9 positions agree with TRBD1. With V trimmed by 0 bases and J by 2 bases, 17 bases remained unmatched. Germline-derived CDR1 and CDR2 are MNHNS and SASEGT. The CDR3 covers 21 residues. The CDR3 sequence: CASSEATDRGRVRWAGNTIYF. The CDR3 region has the DNA TGTGCCAGCAGTGAAGCCACGGACAGGGGACGAGTGCGTTGGGCTGGAAACACCATATATTTT.

This clone was counted a single time. V and J are TRBV28 and TRBJ2-7; D is unclear. V lost 2 bases, J lost 2 bases, and 7 bases lay in between. This CDR3 has 13 residues. Germline CDR1 and CDR2: MDHEN and SYDVKM. The chain's CDR3 is CASSLQVTYEQYF. CDR3 DNA sequence: TGTGCCAGCAGTTTACAGGTAACCTACGAGCAGTACTTC.

This CDR3 reads CASRARETQYF. CDR3 DNA sequence: TGTGCCAGCAGAGCTAGGGAGACCCAGTACTTC. The chain has TRBV2 and TRBJ2-5, with D uncertain. V was cut by 6 bases and J by 5 bases, with 7 bases left in between. The CDR3 runs 11 residues. Germline-derived CDR1 and CDR2 are SNHLY and FYNNEI.

V gene TRBV9 combines with J gene TRBJ2-5; 9 nucleotides align to TRBD2. Germline CDR1 SGDLS, CDR2 YYNGEE. V was pared by 1 base and J by 5 bases, with 3 bases of the junction left unmatched. The CDR3 is 14 amino acids. CDR3 DNA: TGTGCCAGCAGCGTAACTAGCGGGCGGGAGACCCAGTACTTC. Encoded protein: CASSVTSGRETQYF.

The genes are TRBV27 and TRBJ1-6; 11 bases are a match to TRBD1. J was trimmed by 10 bases and V by 7 bases; bases with no gene match: 3. There are 13 residues in the CDR3. Germline-derived CDR1 and CDR2 are MNHEY and SMNVEV (reference sequence). CDR3: CASTDRGHSPLHF. CDR3 in DNA: TGTGCCAGCACGGACAGGGGGCACTCACCCCTCCACTTT.

This clone was seen once. J is TRBJ2-2 and V is TRBV5-1, with a weak D call TRBD2 (6 bases). Trimming took off 4 bases at V and 0 bases at J, with 19 bases between the two ends. This CDR3 contains 18 residues. CDR1 is SGHRS, CDR2 YFSETQ, per germline. The CDR3 region is CASSTRDLGFANTGELFF. The CDR3 DNA is TGCGCCAGCAGCACCCGGGACTTAGGATTCGCGAACACCGGGGAGCTGTTTTTT.

V and J are TRBV29-1 and TRBJ1-2; 8 nucleotides align to TRBD1. CDR3 length: 14 residues. V gave up 7 bases and J gave up 4 bases; unmatched junction bases: 11. Germline CDR1 SQVTM, CDR2 ANQGSEA. CDR3 loop: CSARAGGASYGYTF. The CDR3 DNA is TGCAGCGCGAGGGCAGGGGGCGCAAGCTATGGCTACACCTTC.

V and J are TRBV7-2 and TRBJ1-5; TRBD1 is a possible D gene (6 bases). Germline assignment: CDR1 SGHTA and CDR2 FQGNSA. The germline V and J ends were trimmed by 2 bases and 6 bases, with 11 bases remaining between them. The CDR3 length is 14 residues. The CDR3 bases are TGTGCCAGCAGCTTAACAGGGATGCTTCAGCCCCAGCATTTT. Translating gives CASSLTGMLQPQHF.

The gene calls are TRBV18 and TRBJ1-2, with a tentative D call TRBD1 (6 bases). This CDR3 comprises 13 residues. V lost 5 bases and J lost 2, with 9 bases in between. From germline, CDR1 is KGHSH and CDR2 LQKENI. The CDR3 DNA reads TGTGCCAGCTCAGGGGACAAAAACTATGGCTACACCTTC. Translated, it gives CASSGDKNYGYTF.

The gene calls are TRBV5-8 and TRBJ2-2; D is ambiguous. Germline V lookup: CDR1 SGHTS, CDR2 YDEGEE. V was shortened by 0 bases and J by 5 bases, with 11 bases between the two germline ends. The CDR3 consists of 15 residues. The CDR3 DNA reads TGTGCCAGCAGCTTGGGCAGGTTCGAGACCGGGGAGCTGTTTTTT. Amino acid sequence: CASSLGRFETGELFF.

The rearrangement joins TRBV2 to TRBJ1-4; D uncertain. Germline CDR1 SNHLY, CDR2 FYNNEI. Trimming took 6 bases from V and 5 from J, leaving 13 bases between them. The CDR3 contains 14 residues. CDR3 DNA sequence: TGTGCCAGCAGGGTTACTCCTTGGAATGAAAAACTGTTTTTT. Encoded protein: CASRVTPWNEKLFF.

This sequence joins TRBV10-3 and TRBJ2-5; 9 bases agree with TRBD1. The V and J ends lost 6 bases and 2 bases, in that order; junction bases with no gene match: 1. Looked up from germline, CDR1 is ENHRY and CDR2 is SYGVKD. The CDR3 loop spans 13 amino acids. CDR3 region: CAISGQGQETQYF. The CDR3 nucleotides read TGTGCCATCAGCGGACAGGGGCAAGAGACCCAGTACTTC.

CDR3 bases: TGTGCCAGCAGCTTAGGAGAGGGACAGGGGCCGAGCTCCTACGAGCAGTACTTC. This encodes CASSLGEGQGPSSYEQYF. The chain combines TRBV7-9 with TRBJ2-7; TRBD1 agrees at 10 bases. The CDR3 consists of 18 residues. V lost 1 base, J lost 0 bases, and 9 bases stayed unmatched. The germline V gene encodes CDR1 SEHNR and CDR2 FQNEAQ (reference sequence).

The V gene is TRBV19, the J gene TRBJ1-1; D uncertain. The CDR3 has 12 amino acids. The germline CDR1 and CDR2 sequences are LNHDA and SQIVND (reference sequence). Trimming took off 5 bases at V and 0 bases at J, with 4 bases between the two ends. This chain's CDR3 is CASSPVNTEAFF. DNA for the CDR3: TGTGCCAGTAGTCCAGTGAACACTGAAGCTTTCTTT.

V is TRBV7-8 and J is TRBJ2-1; possible D gene TRBD1, 6 bases. The CDR3 extends over 15 amino acids. V was clipped by 3 bases and J by 3 bases, with 12 bases between them. The V gene's germline CDR1 is SGHVS and CDR2 FQNEAQ. The CDR3 nucleotides are TGTGCCAGCAGCTTCCTCAGGGGTATCTACAATGAGCAGTTCTTC. It yields the protein CASSFLRGIYNEQFF.

The V and J genes are TRBV27 and TRBJ2-5, with D perhaps TRBD1 (5 bases). The CDR3 has 15 residues. Trimming took 3 bases from V and 1 from J, leaving 12 bases between them. Looked up from germline, CDR1 is MNHEY and CDR2 is SMNVEV (reference sequence). The CDR3 region is CASSFSVGVQETQYF. The CDR3 region has the DNA TGTGCCAGCAGTTTCAGCGTAGGGGTCCAAGAGACCCAGTACTTC.